This is a list of T cell receptor beta chains from one sample in a study of control samples from healthy donors and cancer patients. Repertoires were generated with immunoSEQ multiplex PCR, while TCRdb's copy carries only in-frame clones and drops some. The sample has 150,000 to 200,000 clones, 80% to 95% seen once; the top ten hold 0.68%. Material: blood. These receptors were taken from a woman aged 30 to 39 in good health. The CDR3 runs from the conserved cysteine through the conserved F or W. Each record gives: J gene, clone size, D gene, V gene, CDR3 DNA, CDR3 protein. D genes are given only for firm matches. Clone size is stated in some rows and not others, as once, few, many or a class when expanded.

TRBJ2-3 | . | . | TRBV10-3 | TGTGCCATCAGTGGGGACTGGGAAACAGATACGCAGTATTTT | CAISGDWETDTQYF
TRBJ2-1 | . | . | TRBV6-1 | TGTGCCAGCAGTGAGGGCTTCCCCTCCTACAATGAGCAGTTCTTC | CASSEGFPSYNEQFF
TRBJ1-6 | . | TRBD1 | TRBV9 | TGTGCCAGCAGCGTAGAGGGGGCTAGGAATTCACCCCTCCACTTT | CASSVEGARNSPLHF
TRBJ2-3 | once | . | TRBV6-5 | TGTGCCAGCAGTCAAACTCTGCTGCGCACAGATACGCAGTATTTT | CASSQTLLRTDTQYF
TRBJ1-5 | . | . | TRBV27 | TGTGCCAGCAGGGAGGGGCTCGGTCAGCCCCAGCATTTT | CASREGLGQPQHF
TRBJ2-1 | . | TRBD2 | TRBV18 | TGTGCCAGCTCACCTTCCTCCGGGACTAGCAGTGAGCAGTTCTTC | CASSPSSGTSSEQFF
TRBJ1-1 | once | . | TRBV6-1 | TGTGCCAGCAGTGAGAGGGGAGGGAACACTGAAGCTTTCTTT | CASSERGGNTEAFF
TRBJ1-5 | once | . | TRBV3-1/TRBV3-2 | TGTGCCAGCAGCCAAGACCCCCCTGGGGGGATTGGTCAGCCCCAGCATTTT | CASSQDPPGGIGQPQHF
TRBJ2-5 | . | TRBD1 | TRBV5-1 | TGCGCCAGCAGCTTGCCGGGACAGGGGGTAGAGACCCAGTACTTC | CASSLPGQGVETQYF
TRBJ2-1 | . | TRBD2 | TRBV29-1 | TGCAGCGTTGGGGGTGTTAAGCGGGAGGGTGAGTTCTTC | CSVGGVKREGEFF
TRBJ1-5 | . | . | TRBV6-1 | TGTGCCAGCAGTGAAGCTACGCGTTTTTACAATCAGCCCCAGCATTTT | CASSEATRFYNQPQHF
TRBJ1-5 | . | TRBD1 | TRBV2 | TGTGCCAGCAGGGAGGACAGGGGAATATTTCAGCCCCAGCATTTT | CASREDRGIFQPQHF
TRBJ1-5 | . | . | TRBV30 | TGTGCCTGGAGTAGGCCCCATCAGCCCCAGCATTTT | CAWSRPHQPQHF
TRBJ2-2 | . | TRBD1 | TRBV20-1 | TGCAGTGCTAGTAATTTCGGACAGGGAGGCTCCGGGGAGCTGTTTTTT | CSASNFGQGGSGELFF
TRBJ2-3 | . | . | TRBV13 | TGTGCCAGCAGCTTAGTAGGGACCGATACGCAGTATTTT | CASSLVGTDTQYF
TRBJ2-1 | . | TRBD2 | TRBV6-2/TRBV6-3 | TGTGCCAGCAGTCACCTAAGCGGGGGCTCCTACAATGAGCAGTTCTTC | CASSHLSGGSYNEQFF
TRBJ1-5 | . | . | TRBV6-5 | TGTGCCAGCAGTTACTCGTACAATCAGCCCCAGCATTTT | CASSYSYNQPQHF
TRBJ2-7 | . | TRBD2 | TRBV7-9 | TGTGCCAGCAGCCTTAGCGGGTACGAGCAGTACTTC | CASSLSGYEQYF
TRBJ1-6 | . | TRBD1 | TRBV18 | TGTGCCAGCTCACCATTTGGGACAGCCCTGAGCTCCTATAATTCACCCCTCCACTTT | CASSPFGTALSSYNSPLHF
TRBJ1-4 | . | . | TRBV6-5 | TGTGCCAGCAGTTACTCGACCGGGACCCTTGAAAAACTGTTTTTT | CASSYSTGTLEKLFF
TRBJ2-7 | once | TRBD1 | TRBV29-1 | TGCAGCGTTGAATTGGGGACAGCCTACGAGCAGTACTTC | CSVELGTAYEQYF
TRBJ1-6 | . | . | TRBV27 | TGTGCCAGCAGTTTGGTTAATTCACCCCTCCACTTT | CASSLVNSPLHF
TRBJ2-7 | . | . | TRBV27 | TGTGCCAGCAGTTCCGCAGGGAGTGGCTCCTACGAGCAGTACTTC | CASSSAGSGSYEQYF
TRBJ1-2 | . | . | TRBV24-1 | TGTGCCACCAGTGATCGGGACGGTCTAAGGGGCTACACCTTC | CATSDRDGLRGYTF
TRBJ2-5 | . | . | TRBV11-2 | TGTGCCAGCAGGTCCCGAAGCGCCCCACAAGAGACCCAGTACTTC | CASRSRSAPQETQYF
TRBJ2-5 | . | . | TRBV4-3 | TGCGCCAGCAGCCAAGAAACCCGGGACTCTGAAACCCAGTACTTC | CASSQETRDSETQYF
TRBJ2-1 | . | . | TRBV13 | TGTGCCAGCAGCTTTAATATGGCCCGAACTAACAATGAGCAGTTCTTC | CASSFNMARTNNEQFF
TRBJ2-2 | . | . | TRBV28 | TGTGCCAGCAGGACAGGGAACACCGGGGAGCTGTTTTTT | CASRTGNTGELFF